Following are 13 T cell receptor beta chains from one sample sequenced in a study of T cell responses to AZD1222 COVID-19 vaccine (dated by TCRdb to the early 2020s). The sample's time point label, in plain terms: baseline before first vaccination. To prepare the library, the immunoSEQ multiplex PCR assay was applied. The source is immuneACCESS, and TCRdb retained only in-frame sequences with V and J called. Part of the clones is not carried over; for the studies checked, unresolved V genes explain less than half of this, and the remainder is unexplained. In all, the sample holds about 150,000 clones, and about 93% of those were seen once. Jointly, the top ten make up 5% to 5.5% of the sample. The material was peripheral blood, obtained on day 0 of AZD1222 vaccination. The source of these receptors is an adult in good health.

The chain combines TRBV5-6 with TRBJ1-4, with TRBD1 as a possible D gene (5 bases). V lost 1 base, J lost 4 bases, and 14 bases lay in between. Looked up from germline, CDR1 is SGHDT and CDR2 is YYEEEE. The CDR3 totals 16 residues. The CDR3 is CASSLSVWDGNEKLFF. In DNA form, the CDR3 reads TGTGCCAGCAGCTTGTCCGTCTGGGACGGTAATGAAAAACTGTTTTTT.

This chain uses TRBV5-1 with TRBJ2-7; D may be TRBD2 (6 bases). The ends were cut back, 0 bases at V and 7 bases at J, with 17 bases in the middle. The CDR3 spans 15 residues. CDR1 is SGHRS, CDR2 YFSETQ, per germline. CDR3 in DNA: TGCGCCAGCAGCTTGGAGGTGGGAGGCGGGTTTGAGCAGTACTTC. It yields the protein CASSLEVGGGFEQYF.

CDR3 protein: CASSQGTGRAEAFF. The CDR3 coding sequence is TGTGCCAGCAGCCAGGGGACAGGGAGGGCTGAAGCTTTCTTT. The chain couples TRBV3-1 (or the pseudogene TRBV3-2) to TRBJ1-1, with 9 positions matching TRBD1. The CDR3 is 14 amino acids. V dropped 3 bases and J dropped 6; count of bases not matched to a gene: 5. The germline V gene encodes CDR1 LGHDT and CDR2 YNNKEL (reference sequence).

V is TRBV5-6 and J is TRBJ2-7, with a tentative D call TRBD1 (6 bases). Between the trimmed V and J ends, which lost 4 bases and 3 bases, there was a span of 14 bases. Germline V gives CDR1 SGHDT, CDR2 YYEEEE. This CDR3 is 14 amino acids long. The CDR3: CASSQQQGFYEQYF. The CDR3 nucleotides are TGTGCCAGCAGCCAACAACAGGGCTTCTACGAGCAGTACTTC.

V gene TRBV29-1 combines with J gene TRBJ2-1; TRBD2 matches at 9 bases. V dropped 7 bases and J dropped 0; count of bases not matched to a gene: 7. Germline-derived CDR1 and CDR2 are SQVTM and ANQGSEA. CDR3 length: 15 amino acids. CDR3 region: CSALAGFSSYNEQFF. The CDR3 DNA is TGCAGCGCACTAGCGGGCTTCAGCTCCTACAATGAGCAGTTCTTC.

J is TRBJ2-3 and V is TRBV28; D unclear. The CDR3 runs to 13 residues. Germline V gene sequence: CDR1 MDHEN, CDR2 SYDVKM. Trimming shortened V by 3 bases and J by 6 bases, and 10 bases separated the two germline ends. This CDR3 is CASSFRTLDTQYF. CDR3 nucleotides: TGTGCCAGCAGTTTTAGGACCCTTGATACGCAGTATTTT. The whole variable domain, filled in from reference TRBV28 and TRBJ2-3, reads DVKVTQSSRYLVKRTGEKVFLECVQDMDHENMFWYRQDPGLGLRLIYFSYDVKMKEKGDIPEGYSVSREKKERFSLILESASTNQTSMYLCASSFRTLDTQYFGPGTRLTVL.

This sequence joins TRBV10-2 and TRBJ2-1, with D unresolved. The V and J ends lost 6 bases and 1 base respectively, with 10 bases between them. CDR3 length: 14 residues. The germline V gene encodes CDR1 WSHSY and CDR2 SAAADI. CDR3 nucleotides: TGCGCCAGCAGGGAAGTGGGTTCCTACAATGAGCAGTTCTTC. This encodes CASREVGSYNEQFF.

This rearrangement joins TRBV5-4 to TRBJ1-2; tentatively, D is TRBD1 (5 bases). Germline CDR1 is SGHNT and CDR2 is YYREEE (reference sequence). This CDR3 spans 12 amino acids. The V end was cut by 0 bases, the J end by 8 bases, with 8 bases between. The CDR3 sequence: CASSLGGKGYTF. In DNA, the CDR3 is TGTGCCAGCAGCTTGGGGGGGAAGGGCTACACCTTC.

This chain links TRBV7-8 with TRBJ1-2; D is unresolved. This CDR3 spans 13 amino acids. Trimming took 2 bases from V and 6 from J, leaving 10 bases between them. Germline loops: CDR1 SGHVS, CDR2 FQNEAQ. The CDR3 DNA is TGTGCCAGCAGCTTAAGGACTGGAAATGGCTACACCTTC. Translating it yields CASSLRTGNGYTF.

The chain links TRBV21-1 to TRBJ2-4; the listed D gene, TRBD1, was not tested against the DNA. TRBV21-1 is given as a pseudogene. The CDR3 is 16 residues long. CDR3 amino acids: CASSTGTDLAKNIQYF. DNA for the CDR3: TGTGCCAGCAGCACCGGGACAGACCTAGCCAAAAACATTCAGTACTTC.

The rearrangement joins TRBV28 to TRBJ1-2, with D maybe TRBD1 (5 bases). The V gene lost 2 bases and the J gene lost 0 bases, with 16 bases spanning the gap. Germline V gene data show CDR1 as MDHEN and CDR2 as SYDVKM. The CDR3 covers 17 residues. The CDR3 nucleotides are TGTGCCAGCAGTTTACCCCTGAGGGACTTAGCTAACTATGGCTACACCTTC. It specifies CASSLPLRDLANYGYTF.

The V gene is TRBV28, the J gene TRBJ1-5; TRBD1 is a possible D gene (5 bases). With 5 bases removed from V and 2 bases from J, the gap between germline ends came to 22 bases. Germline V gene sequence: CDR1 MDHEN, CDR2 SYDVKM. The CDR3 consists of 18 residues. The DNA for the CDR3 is TGTGCCAGCAGTGGCCTCTGGGACGCCGGGGGGGGCAATCAGCCCCAGCATTTT. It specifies CASSGLWDAGGGNQPQHF.

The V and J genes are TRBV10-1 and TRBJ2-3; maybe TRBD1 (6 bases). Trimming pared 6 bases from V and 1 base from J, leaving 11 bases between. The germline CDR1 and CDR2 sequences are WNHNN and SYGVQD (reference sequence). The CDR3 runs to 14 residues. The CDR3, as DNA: TGCGCCAGCAGCCCGGACAGACGCACAGATACGCAGTATTTT. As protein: CASSPDRRTDTQYF.